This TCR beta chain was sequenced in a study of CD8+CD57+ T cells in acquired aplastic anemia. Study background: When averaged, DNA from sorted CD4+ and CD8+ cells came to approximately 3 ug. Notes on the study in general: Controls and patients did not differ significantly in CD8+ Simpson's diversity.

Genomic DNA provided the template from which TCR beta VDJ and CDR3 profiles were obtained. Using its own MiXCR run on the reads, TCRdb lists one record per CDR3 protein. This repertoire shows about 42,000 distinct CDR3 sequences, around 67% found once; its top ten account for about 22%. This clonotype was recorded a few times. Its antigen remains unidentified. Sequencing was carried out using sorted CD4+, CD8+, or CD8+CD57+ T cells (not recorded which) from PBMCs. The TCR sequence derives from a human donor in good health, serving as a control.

CDR3 region: CASSPWATGKRGLGQPQHF. The CDR3 bases are TGTGCCAGCAGCCCCTGGGCCACGGGGAAGAGGGGTCTTGGTCAGCCCCAGCATTTT. The gene calls are TRBV28 and TRBJ1-5; D might be TRBD1 (5 bases). V was shortened by 6 bases and J by 6 bases, with 30 bases between the two germline ends. There are 19 residues in the CDR3. Germline CDR1 reads MDHEN; CDR2 reads SYDVKM. Full variable domain (remainder filled in from reference TRBV28 and TRBJ1-5): DVKVTQSSRYLVKRTGEKVFLECVQDMDHENMFWYRQDPGLGLRLIYFSYDVKMKEKGDIPEGYSVSREKKERFSLILESASTNQTSMYLCASSPWATGKRGLGQPQHFGDGTRLSIL.